This T cell receptor (beta chain) was identified during a study of cytomegalovirus exposure and HLA in healthy donors. Study results and limitations: Donors belonging to an Asian-associated ancestry cluster reportedly showed fewer N-insertions in productive TCRs than the roughly 670-donor mean, according to what a later analysis found.

13 Jbeta primers and 60 Vbeta primers were used for the PCR. The protocol was immunoSEQ multiplex PCR, while the TCRdb copy is restricted to in-frame clones and leaves out a portion. The table shows 120,000 or so clones, with about four fifths occurring only once. The CDR3 extends over 16 amino acids. Germline assignment: CDR1 SGHVS and CDR2 FQNEAQ. Trimming pared 6 bases from V and 7 bases from J, leaving 21 bases between. With regard to this clone: No antigen is known for it.

The sample comprised PBMCs. The V call is TRBV7-8, the J call TRBJ2-2; tentative D call: TRBD2 (6 bases). This clonotype was obtained from a man between 18 and 29 years old in good health and CMV-seronegative. DNA of the CDR3: TGTGCCAGCAGTTTCCGTCCGGGGGTCGGTGGCGGGGAGCTGTTTTTT. It yields the protein CASSFRPGVGGGELFF.